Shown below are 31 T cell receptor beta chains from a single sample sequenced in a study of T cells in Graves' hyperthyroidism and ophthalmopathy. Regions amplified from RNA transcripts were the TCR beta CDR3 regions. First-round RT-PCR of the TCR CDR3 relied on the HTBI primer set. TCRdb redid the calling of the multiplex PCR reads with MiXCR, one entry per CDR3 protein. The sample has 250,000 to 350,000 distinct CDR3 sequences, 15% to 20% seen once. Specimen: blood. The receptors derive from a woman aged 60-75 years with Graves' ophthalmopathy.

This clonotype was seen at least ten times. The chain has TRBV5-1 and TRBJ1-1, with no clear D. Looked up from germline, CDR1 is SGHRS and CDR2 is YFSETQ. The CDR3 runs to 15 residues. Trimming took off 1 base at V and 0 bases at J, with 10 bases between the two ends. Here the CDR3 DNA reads TGCGCCAGCAGCTTGAAAACGGAGATGAACACTGAAGCTTTCTTT. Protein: CASSLKTEMNTEAFF.

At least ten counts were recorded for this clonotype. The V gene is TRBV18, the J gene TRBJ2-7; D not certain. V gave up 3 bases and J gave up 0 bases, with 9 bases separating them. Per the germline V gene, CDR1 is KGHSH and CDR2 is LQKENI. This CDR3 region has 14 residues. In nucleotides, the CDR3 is TGTGCCAGCTCACCCAGCCAGTCCTCCTACGAGCAGTACTTC. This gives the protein CASSPSQSSYEQYF.

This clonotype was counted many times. The CDR3 DNA sequence: TGCAGTGCTATGATAGCGGGGACGCGGGGGAACACCGGGGAGCTGTTTTTT. Its protein is CSAMIAGTRGNTGELFF. The chain is built from TRBV20-1 and TRBJ2-2; 8 nucleotides match TRBD2. The germline CDR1 and CDR2 sequences are DFQATT and SNEGSKA (reference sequence). The junction had 11 bases not matched to a gene; V was cut back by 4 bases and J by 1 base. CDR3 length: 17 amino acids.

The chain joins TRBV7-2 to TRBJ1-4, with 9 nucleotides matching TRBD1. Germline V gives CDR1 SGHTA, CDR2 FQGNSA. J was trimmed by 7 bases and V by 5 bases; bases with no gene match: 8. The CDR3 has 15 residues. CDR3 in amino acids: CASSQRTGAVEKLFF. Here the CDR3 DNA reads TGTGCCAGCAGCCAGAGGACAGGGGCAGTTGAAAAACTGTTTTTT.

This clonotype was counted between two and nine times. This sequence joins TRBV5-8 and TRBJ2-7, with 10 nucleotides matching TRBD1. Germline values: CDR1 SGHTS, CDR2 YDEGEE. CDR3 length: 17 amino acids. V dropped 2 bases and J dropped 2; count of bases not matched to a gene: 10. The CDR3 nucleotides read TGTGCCAGCAGCTTCGGGGTCGGGGGGACAGGGGCCTACGAGCAGTACTTC. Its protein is CASSFGVGGTGAYEQYF.

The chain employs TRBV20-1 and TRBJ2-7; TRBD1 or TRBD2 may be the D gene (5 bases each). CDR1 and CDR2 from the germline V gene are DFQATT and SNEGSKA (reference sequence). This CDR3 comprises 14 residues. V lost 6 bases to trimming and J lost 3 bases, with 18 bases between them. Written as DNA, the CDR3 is TGCAGTGCGGCAAAGGGACCAAACCTCTACGAGCAGTACTTC. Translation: CSAAKGPNLYEQYF.

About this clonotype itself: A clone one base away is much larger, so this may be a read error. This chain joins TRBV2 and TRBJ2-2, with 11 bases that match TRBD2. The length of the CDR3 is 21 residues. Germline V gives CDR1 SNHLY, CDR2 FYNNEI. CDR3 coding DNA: TGTGCCAGCAGGGGCTGGGGCAGGCGGGCTAGCGGGAGGACTAACACCGTGGAGCTGTTTTTT. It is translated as CASRGWGRRASGRTNTVELFF.

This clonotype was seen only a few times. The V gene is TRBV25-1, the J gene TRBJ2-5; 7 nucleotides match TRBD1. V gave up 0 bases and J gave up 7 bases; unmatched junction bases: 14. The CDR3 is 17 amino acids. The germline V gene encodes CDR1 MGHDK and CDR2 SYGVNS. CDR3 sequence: CASSEYPTRQGRGTQYF. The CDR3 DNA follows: TGTGCCAGCAGTGAATACCCCACAAGACAGGGCCGTGGGACCCAGTACTTC.

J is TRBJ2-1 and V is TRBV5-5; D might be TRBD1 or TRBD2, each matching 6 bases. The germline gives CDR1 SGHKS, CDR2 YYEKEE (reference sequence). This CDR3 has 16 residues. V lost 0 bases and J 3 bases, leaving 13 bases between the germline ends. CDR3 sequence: CASSLGGARDYNEQFF. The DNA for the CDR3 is TGTGCCAGCAGCTTGGGGGGGGCGCGAGACTACAATGAGCAGTTCTTC.

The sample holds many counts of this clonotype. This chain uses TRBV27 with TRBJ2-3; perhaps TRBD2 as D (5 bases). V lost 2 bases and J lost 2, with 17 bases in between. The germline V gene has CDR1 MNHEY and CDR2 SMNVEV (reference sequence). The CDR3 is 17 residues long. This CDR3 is CASSLTLLGLNTDTQYF. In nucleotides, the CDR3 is TGTGCCAGCAGTTTAACCCTCCTCGGACTGAACACAGATACGCAGTATTTT.

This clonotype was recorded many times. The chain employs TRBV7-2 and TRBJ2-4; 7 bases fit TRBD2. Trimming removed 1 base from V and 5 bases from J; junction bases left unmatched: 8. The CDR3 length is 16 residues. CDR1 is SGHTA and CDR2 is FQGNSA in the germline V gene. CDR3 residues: CASSLDVREGQNIQYF. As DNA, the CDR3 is TGTGCCAGCAGCTTAGATGTTAGGGAGGGACAAAACATTCAGTACTTC.

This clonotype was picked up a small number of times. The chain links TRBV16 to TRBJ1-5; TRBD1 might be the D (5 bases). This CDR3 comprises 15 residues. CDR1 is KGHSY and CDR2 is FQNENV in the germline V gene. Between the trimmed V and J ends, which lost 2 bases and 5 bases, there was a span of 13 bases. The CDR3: CASSQPLRGDQPQHF. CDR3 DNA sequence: TGTGCCAGCAGCCAACCGTTGAGGGGCGATCAGCCCCAGCATTTT.

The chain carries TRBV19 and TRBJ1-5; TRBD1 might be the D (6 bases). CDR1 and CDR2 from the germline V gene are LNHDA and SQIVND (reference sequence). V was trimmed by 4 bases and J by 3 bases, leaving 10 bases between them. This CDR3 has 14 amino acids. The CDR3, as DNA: TGTGCCAGTAGTACCGGGGGGCTCAATCAGCCCCAGCATTTT. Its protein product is CASSTGGLNQPQHF. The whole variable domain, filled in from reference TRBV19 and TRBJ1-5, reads DGGITQSPKYLFRKEGQNVTLSCEQNLNHDAMYWYRQDPGQGLRLIYYSQIVNDFQKGDIAEGYSVSREKKESFPLTVTSAQKNPTAFYLCASSTGGLNQPQHFGDGTRLSIL.

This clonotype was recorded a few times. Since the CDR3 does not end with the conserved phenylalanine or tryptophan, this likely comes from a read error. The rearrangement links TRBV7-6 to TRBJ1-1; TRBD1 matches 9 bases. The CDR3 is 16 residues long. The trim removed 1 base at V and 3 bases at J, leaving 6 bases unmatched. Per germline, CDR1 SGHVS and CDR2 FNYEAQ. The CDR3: CASSLGLGTGYTEAFL. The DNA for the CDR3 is TGTGCCAGCAGCTTAGGCCTCGGGACAGGGTACACTGAAGCTTTCCTT.

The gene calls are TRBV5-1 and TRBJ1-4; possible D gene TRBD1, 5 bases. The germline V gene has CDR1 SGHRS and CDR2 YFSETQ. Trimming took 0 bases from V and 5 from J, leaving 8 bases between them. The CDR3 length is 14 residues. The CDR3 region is CASSLAPGNEKLFF. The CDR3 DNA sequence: TGCGCCAGCAGCTTGGCCCCAGGGAATGAAAAACTGTTTTTT.

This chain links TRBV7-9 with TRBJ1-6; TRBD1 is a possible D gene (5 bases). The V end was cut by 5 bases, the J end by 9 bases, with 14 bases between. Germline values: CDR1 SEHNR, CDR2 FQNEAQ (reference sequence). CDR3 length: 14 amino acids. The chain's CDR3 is CASSPSGGVSPLHF. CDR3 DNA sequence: TGTGCCAGCAGCCCCTCGGGGGGTGTTTCACCCCTCCACTTT. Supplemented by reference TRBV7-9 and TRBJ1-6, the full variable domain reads DTGVSQNPRHKITKRGQNVTFRCDPISEHNRLYWYRQTLGQGPEFLTYFQNEAQLEKSRLLSDRFSAERPKGSFSTLEIQRTEQGDSAMYLCASSPSGGVSPLHFGNGTRLTVT.

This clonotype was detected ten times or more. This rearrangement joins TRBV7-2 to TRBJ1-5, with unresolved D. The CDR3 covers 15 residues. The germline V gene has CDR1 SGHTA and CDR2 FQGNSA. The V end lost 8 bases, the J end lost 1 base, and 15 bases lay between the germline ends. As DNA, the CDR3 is TGTGCCAGCGGCCTTGCGGGAATAAGCAATCAGCCCCAGCATTTT. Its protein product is CASGLAGISNQPQHF.

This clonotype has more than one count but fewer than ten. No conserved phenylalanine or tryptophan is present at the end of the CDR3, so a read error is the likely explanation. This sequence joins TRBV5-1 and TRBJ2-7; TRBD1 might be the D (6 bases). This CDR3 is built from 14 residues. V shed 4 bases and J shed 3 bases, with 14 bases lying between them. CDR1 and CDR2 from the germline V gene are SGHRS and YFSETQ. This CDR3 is CASSRPGQSYEQYL. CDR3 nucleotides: TGCGCCAGCAGCCGACCCGGACAGAGCTACGAGCAGTACCTC.

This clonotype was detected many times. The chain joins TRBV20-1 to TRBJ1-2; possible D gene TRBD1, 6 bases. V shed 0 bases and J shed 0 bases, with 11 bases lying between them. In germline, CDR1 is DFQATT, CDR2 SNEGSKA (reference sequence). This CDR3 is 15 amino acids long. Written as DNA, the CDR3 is TGCAGTGCTAGAGATTCAACAGGGTCTAACTATGGCTACACCTTC. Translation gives CSARDSTGSNYGYTF.

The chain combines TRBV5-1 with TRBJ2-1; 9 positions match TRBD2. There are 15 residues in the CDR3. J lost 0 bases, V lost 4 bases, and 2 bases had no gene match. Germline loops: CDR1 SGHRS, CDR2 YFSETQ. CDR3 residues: CASSLAGISYNEQFF. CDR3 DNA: TGCGCCAGCAGCCTAGCGGGGATCTCCTACAATGAGCAGTTCTTC.

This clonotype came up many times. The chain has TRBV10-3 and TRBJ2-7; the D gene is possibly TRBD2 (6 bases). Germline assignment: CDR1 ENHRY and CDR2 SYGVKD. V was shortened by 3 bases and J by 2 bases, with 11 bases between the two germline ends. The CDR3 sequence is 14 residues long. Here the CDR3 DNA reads TGTGCCATCAGTGACCCGGGACTGGCCTACGAGCAGTACTTC. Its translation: CAISDPGLAYEQYF.

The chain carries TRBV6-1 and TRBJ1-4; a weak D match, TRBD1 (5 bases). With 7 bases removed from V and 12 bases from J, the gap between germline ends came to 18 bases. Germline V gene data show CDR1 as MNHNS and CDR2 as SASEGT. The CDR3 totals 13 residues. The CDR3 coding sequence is TGTGCCAGCAAATTAGGACCCAGAGGGGAACTGTTTTTT. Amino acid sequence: CASKLGPRGELFF.

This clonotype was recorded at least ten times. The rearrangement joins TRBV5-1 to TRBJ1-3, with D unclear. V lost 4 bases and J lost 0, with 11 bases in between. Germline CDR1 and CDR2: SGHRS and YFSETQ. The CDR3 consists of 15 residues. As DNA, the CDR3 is TGCGCCAGCAGCCTCGACGGACCCTCTGGAAACACCATATATTTT. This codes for CASSLDGPSGNTIYF.

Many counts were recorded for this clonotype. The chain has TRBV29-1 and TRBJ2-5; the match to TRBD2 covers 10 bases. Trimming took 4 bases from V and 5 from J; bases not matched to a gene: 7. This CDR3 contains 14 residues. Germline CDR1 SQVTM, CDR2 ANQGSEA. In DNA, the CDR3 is TGCAGCGTTGGGCTAGCGGGAGTCTCTGAGACCCAGTACTTC. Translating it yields CSVGLAGVSETQYF.

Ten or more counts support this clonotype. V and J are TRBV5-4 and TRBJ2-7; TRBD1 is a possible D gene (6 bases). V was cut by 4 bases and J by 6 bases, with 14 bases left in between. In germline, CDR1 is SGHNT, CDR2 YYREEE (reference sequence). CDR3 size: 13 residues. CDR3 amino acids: CASSITGTPEQYF. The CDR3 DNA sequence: TGTGCCAGCAGCATTACCGGGACACCCGAGCAGTACTTC. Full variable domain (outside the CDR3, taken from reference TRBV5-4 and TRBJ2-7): ETGVTQSPTHLIKTRGQQVTLRCSSQSGHNTVSWYQQALGQGPQFIFQYYREEENGRGNFPPRFSGLQFPNYSSELNVNALELDDSALYLCASSITGTPEQYFGPGTRLTVT.

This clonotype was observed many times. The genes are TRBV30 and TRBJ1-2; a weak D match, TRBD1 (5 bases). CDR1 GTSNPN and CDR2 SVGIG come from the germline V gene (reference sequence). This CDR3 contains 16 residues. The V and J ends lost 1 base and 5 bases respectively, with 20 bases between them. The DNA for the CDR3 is TGTGCCTGGAGTGAAGGGGCAGTTACGGCTTGGTATGGCTACACCTTC. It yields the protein CAWSEGAVTAWYGYTF.

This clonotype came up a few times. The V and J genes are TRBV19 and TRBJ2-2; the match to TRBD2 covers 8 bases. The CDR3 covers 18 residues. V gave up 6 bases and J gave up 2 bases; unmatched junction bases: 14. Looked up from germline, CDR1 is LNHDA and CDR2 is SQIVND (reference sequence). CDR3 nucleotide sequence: TGTGCCAGTAGCACGCGCTGGCGGGAGGAGATCAACACCGGGGAGCTGTTTTTT. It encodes CASSTRWREEINTGELFF.

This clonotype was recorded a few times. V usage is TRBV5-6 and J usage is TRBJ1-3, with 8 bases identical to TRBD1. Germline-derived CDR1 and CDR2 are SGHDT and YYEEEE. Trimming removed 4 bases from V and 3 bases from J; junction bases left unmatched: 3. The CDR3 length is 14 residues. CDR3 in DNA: TGTGCCAGCAGCCGGGACAGGCTTGGAAACACCATATATTTT. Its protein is CASSRDRLGNTIYF.

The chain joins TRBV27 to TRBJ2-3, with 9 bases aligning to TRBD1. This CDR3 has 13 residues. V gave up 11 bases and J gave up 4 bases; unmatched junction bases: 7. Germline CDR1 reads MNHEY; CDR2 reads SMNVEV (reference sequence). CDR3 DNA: TGTGCCCCAGACAGGGGGGGACCAGATACGCAGTATTTT. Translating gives CAPDRGGPDTQYF.

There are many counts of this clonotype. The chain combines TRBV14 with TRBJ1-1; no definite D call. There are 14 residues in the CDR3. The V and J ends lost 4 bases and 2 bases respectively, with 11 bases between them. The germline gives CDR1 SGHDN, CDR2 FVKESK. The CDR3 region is CASSLILGNTEAFF. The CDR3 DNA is TGTGCCAGCAGCCTTATATTGGGAAACACTGAAGCTTTCTTT. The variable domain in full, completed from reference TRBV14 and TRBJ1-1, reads EAGVTQFPSHSVIEKGQTVTLRCDPISGHDNLYWYRRVMGKEIKFLLHFVKESKQDESGMPNNRFLAERTGGTYSTLKVQPAELEDSGVYFCASSLILGNTEAFFGQGTRLTVV.

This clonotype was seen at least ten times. The CDR3 sequence is CASSSIRGPYGYTF. CDR3 nucleotides: TGTGCCAGCAGCTCCATCAGGGGCCCCTATGGCTACACCTTC. V and J are TRBV11-2 and TRBJ1-2; a weak D match, TRBD1 (6 bases). Germline V gives CDR1 SGHAT, CDR2 FQNNGV. The CDR3 has 14 amino acids. Trimming cost V 4 bases and J 4 bases, with 13 bases left between them.